This T cell receptor (beta chain) was sequenced for a study of blood T cell repertoires in COVID-19. Study as a whole: Samples of COVID-19 (acute and convalescent) were obtained from the United States, Italy and Spain. The cDNA or gDNA used as material had been derived from T cells, B-cell-depleted T cells, or PBMCs.

Per the original methods: Reference gene primer amplification yielded estimated nucleated cell counts. The assay was immunoSEQ multiplex PCR, and TCRdb's table has in-frame clones only and misses some. The DNA gave D and trimming, while V, J and clone size come from that table. This sample yields approximately 430,000 clones, of which 86% are seen a single time; 1.4% to 1.5% belongs to the top ten. CDR3 size: 13 residues. The V end lost 4 bases, the J end lost 6 bases, and 11 bases lay between the germline ends. Germline V gene lookup returns CDR1 SGHDT and CDR2 YYEEEE. The rearrangement joins TRBV5-6 to TRBJ1-5; the D gene is possibly TRBD1 (5 bases). The receptor was isolated from a woman aged 25-40 years with active or convalescent COVID-19. Input material: peripheral blood. CDR3 DNA sequence: TGTGCCAGCAGCAAACAAGGGGTTCAGCCCCAGCATTTT. Protein: CASSKQGVQPQHF.